This passage covers 3 T cell receptor beta chains from one sample sequenced in a study of shared clonotypes between healthy human individuals. Clones were read by immunoSEQ multiplex PCR, and TCRdb kept only the in-frame ones, dropping some. The data hold about 2.2 million clones, with 93% observed a single time. Terminally differentiated effector memory CD45RA+ cells were left out of the naive CD8 fraction, which was CD45RO-negative and positively selected for CCR7. The sample consisted of naive CD8+ T cells from PBMCs. The receptors were sampled from a man aged 18 to 30 in good health. Some clones in this sample may be carry-over from other donors' samples.

This rearrangement joins TRBV6-6 to TRBJ2-4, with TRBD1 identical over 8 bases. The CDR3 contains 15 residues. Germline CDR1 reads MNHNY; CDR2 reads SVGAGI (reference sequence). Unmatched junction bases numbered 8, after V lost 5 bases and J lost 5 bases. CDR3 in amino acids: CASSPPDRAENIQYF. CDR3 nucleotides: TGTGCCAGCAGTCCCCCGGACAGGGCCGAAAACATTCAGTACTTC.

V is TRBV5-8 and J is TRBJ2-3; D is undetermined. The CDR3 totals 14 residues. Between the trimmed V and J ends, which lost 2 bases and 0 bases, there was a span of 7 bases. The germline CDR1 and CDR2 sequences are SGHTS and YDEGEE. The CDR3 reads CASSFVGSTDTQYF. The CDR3 DNA reads as TGTGCCAGCAGCTTCGTGGGTAGCACAGATACGCAGTATTTT.

This chain links TRBV6-5 with TRBJ1-1; D unresolved. The germline V gene has CDR1 MNHEY and CDR2 SVGAGI. V was cut by 6 bases and J by 1 base, with 15 bases left in between. The CDR3 length is 15 residues. CDR3 coding DNA: TGTGCCAGCAGCTCAAAGGTCGTGTGGAACACTGAAGCTTTCTTT. Translating it yields CASSSKVVWNTEAFF.